This T cell receptor (beta chain) was recovered during a study of cytomegalovirus exposure and HLA in healthy donors. The CDR3 has 16 amino acids. V was clipped by 5 bases and J by 4 bases; unmatched bases: 9. The germline gives CDR1 PRHDT, CDR2 FYEKMQ (reference sequence). Both 60 Vbeta primers and 13 Jbeta primers went into the PCR. Measured with immunoSEQ multiplex PCR; TCRdb has only the in-frame clones, and not every one. Here the sample spans 200,000 or so clones, roughly 84% being singletons. The clonotype was recovered from a boy aged 10-17 years in good health and CMV-seronegative. Sequenced: PBMCs. The chain couples TRBV13 to TRBJ2-1, with 9 bases fitting TRBD1. CDR3 loop: CASSPIGGQGYNEQFF. The CDR3 nucleotides read TGTGCCAGCAGCCCAATAGGGGGACAGGGATACAATGAGCAGTTCTTC.